Detailed here is one T cell receptor beta chain. Unique molecular identifiers tagged individual cDNA molecules. TCRdb independently ran MiXCR on the 5' RACE reads; one entry per CDR3 protein. The data hold about 84,000 distinct CDR3 sequences, with 12% observed a single time. This sample is drawn from a study of early T cells in non-severe SARS-CoV-2 infection. The overall study: Sequencing of unsorted whole blood was done on bulk RNA, leaving chains unpaired.

The CDR3 is 13 amino acids. Germline V gene lookup returns CDR1 SGHVS and CDR2 FNYEAQ. V was clipped by 2 bases and J by 5 bases, with 7 bases between them. The chain combines TRBV7-6 with TRBJ1-5, with a weak D call TRBD1 (5 bases). The TCR originated in an adult who was a healthcare worker with PCR-confirmed SARS-CoV-2 infection or an uninfected control (not recorded which). Specimen: whole blood. As DNA, the CDR3 is TGTGCCAGCAGCTTACTGGGGGATCAGCCCCAGCATTTT. Protein: CASSLLGDQPQHF.